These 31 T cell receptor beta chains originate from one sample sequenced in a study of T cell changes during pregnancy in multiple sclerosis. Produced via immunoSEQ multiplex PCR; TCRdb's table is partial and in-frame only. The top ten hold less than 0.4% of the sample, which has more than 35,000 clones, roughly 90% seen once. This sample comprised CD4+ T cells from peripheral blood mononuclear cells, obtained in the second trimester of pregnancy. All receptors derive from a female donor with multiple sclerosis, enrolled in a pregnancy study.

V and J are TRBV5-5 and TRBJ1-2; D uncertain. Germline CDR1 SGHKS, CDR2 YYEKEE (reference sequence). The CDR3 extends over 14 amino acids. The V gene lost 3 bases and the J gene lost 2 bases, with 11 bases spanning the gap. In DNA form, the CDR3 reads TGTGCCAGCAGCTATGCACCGGGGAACTATGGCTACACCTTC. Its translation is CASSYAPGNYGYTF.

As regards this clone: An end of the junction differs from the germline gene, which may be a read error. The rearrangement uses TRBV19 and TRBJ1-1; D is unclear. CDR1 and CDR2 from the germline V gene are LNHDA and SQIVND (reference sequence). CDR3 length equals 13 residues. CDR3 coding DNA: TGTGCCAGTAGTATTCCGGGGAACTCTGAAGCTTTCTTT. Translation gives CASSIPGNSEAFF. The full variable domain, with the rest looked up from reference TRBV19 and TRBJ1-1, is DGGITQSPKYLFRKEGQNVTLSCEQNLNHDAMYWYRQDPGQGLRLIYYSQIVNDFQKGDIAEGYSVSREKKESFPLTVTSAQKNPTAFYLCASSIPGNSEAFFGQGTRLTVV.

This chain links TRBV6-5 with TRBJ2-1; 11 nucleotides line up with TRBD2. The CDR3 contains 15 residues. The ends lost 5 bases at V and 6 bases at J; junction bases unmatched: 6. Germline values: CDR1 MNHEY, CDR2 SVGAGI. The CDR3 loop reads CASSKGLAVSNEQFF. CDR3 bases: TGTGCCAGCAGTAAGGGACTAGCGGTGTCCAATGAGCAGTTCTTC.

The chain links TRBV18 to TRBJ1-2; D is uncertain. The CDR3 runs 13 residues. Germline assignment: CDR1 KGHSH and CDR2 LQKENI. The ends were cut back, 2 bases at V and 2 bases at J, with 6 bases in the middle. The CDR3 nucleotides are TGTGCCAGCTCACCAGGGGAGAACTATGGCTACACCTTC. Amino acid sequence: CASSPGENYGYTF. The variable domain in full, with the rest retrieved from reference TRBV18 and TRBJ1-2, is NAGVMQNPRHLVRRRGQEARLRCSPMKGHSHVYWYRQLPEEGLKFMVYLQKENIIDESGMPKERFSAEFPKEGPSILRIQQVVRGDSAAYFCASSPGENYGYTFGSGTRLTVV.

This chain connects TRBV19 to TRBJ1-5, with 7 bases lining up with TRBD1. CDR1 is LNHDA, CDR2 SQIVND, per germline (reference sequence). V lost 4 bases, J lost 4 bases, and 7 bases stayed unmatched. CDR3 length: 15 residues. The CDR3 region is CASSTGTASNQPQHF. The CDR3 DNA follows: TGTGCCAGTAGTACAGGGACAGCTTCGAATCAGCCCCAGCATTTT.

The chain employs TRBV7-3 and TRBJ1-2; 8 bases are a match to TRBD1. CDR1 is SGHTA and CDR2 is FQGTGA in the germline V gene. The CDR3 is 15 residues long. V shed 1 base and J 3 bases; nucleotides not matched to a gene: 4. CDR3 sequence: CASSLRGGQDYGYTF. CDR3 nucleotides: TGTGCCAGCAGCTTAAGGGGGGGACAGGACTATGGCTACACCTTC.

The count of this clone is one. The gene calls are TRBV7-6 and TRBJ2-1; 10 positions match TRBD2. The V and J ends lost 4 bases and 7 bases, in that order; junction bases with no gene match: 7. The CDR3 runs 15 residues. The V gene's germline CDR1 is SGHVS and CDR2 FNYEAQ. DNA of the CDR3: TGTGCCAGCAGCTCACGAAGCGGGAGGGGGAATGAGCAGTTCTTC. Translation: CASSSRSGRGNEQFF.

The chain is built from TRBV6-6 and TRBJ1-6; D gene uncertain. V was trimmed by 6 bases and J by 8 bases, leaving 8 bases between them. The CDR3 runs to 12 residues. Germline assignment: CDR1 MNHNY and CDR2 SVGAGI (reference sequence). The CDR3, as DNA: TGTGCCAGCAGCTCCGGGGATTCACCCCTCCACTTT. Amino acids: CASSSGDSPLHF.

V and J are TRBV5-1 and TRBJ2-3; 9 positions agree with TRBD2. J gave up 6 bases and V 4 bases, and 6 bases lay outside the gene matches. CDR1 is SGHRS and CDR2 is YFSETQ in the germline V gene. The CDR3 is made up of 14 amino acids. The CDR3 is CASSPGLATDTQYF. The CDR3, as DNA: TGCGCCAGCAGCCCGGGACTAGCTACGGATACGCAGTATTTT.

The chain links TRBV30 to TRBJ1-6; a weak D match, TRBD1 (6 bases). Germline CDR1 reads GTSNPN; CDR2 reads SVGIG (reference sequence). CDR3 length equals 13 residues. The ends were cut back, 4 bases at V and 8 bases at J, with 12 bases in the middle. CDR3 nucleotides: TGTGCCTGGACGCAGGGGAGGGATTCACCCCTCCACTTT. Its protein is CAWTQGRDSPLHF.

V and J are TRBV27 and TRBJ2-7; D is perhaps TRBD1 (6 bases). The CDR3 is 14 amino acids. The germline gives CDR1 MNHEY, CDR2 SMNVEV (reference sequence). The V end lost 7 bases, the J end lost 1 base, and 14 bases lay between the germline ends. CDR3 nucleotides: TGTGCCAGCAAGAGGGACACGAGATCCTACGAGCAGTACTTC. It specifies CASKRDTRSYEQYF.

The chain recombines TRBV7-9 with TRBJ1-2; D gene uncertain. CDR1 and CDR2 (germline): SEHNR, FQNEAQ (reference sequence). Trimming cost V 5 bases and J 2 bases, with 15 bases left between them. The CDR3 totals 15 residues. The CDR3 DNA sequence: TGTGCCAGCAGCCCTCCCCCGGTCAGGAACTATGGCTACACCTTC. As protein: CASSPPPVRNYGYTF.

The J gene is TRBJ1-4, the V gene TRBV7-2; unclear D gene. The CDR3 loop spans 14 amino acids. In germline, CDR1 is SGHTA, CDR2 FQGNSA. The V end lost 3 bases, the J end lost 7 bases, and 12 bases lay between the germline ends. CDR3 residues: CASSFGPGVEKLFF. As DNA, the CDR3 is TGTGCCAGCAGCTTCGGTCCGGGAGTTGAAAAACTGTTTTTT.

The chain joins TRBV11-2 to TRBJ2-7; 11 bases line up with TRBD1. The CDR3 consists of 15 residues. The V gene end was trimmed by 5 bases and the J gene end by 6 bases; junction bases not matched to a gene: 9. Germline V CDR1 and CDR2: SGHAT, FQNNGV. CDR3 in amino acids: CASSPNLGQGGEQYF. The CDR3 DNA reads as TGTGCCAGCAGCCCGAACTTGGGACAGGGGGGCGAGCAGTACTTC.

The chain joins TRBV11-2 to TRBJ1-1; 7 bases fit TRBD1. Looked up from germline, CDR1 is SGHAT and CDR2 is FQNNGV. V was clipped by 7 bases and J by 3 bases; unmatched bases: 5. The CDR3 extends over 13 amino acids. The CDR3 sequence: CASTEDRDTEAFF. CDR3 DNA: TGTGCCAGCACCGAAGACAGGGACACTGAAGCTTTCTTT.

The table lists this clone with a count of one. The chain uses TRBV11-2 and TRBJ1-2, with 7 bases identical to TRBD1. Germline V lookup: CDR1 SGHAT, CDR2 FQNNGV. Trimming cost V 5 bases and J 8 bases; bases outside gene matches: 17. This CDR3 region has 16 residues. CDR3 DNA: TGTGCCAGCAGCCTCATTCCCACATACAGGGGAAACGGCTACACCTTC. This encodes CASSLIPTYRGNGYTF. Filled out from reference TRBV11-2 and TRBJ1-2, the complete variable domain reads EAGVAQSPRYKIIEKRQSVAFWCNPISGHATLYWYQQILGQGPKLLIQFQNNGVVDDSQLPKDRFSAERLKGVDSTLKIQPAKLEDSAVYLCASSLIPTYRGNGYTFGSGTRLTVV.

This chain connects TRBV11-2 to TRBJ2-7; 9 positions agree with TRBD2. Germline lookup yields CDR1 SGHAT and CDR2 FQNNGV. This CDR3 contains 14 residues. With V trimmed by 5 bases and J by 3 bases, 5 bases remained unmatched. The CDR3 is CASSPGLAGYEQYF. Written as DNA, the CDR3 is TGTGCCAGCAGCCCGGGACTAGCCGGCTACGAGCAGTACTTC.

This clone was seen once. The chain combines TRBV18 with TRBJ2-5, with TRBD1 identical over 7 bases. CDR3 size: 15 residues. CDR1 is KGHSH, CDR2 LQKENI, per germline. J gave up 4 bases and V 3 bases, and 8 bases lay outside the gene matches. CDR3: CASSPSDRWGETQYF. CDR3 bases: TGTGCCAGCTCACCTTCGGACAGGTGGGGAGAGACCCAGTACTTC.

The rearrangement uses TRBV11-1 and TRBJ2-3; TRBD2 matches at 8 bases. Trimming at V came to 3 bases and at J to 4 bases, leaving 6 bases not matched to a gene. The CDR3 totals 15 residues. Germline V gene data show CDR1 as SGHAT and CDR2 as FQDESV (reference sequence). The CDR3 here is CASSLSLAEADTQYF. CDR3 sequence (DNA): TGTGCCAGCAGCTTGTCACTAGCGGAGGCAGATACGCAGTATTTT.

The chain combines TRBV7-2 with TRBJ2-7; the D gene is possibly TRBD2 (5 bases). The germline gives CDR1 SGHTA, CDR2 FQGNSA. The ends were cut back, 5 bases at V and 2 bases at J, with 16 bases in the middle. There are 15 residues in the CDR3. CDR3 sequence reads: CASSHPAAAAYEQYF. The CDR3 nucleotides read TGTGCCAGCAGCCACCCAGCGGCAGCAGCCTACGAGCAGTACTTC.

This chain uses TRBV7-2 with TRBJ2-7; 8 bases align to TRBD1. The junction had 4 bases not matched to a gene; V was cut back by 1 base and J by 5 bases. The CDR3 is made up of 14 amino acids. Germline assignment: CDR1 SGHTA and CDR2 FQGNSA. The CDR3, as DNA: TGTGCCAGCAGCTTAGGGACAGGGACCCACGAGCAGTACTTC. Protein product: CASSLGTGTHEQYF. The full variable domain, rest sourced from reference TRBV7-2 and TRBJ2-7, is GAGVSQSPSNKVTEKGKDVELRCDPISGHTALYWYRQSLGQGLEFLIYFQGNSAPDKSGLPSDRFSAERTGGSVSTLTIQRTQQEDSAVYLCASSLGTGTHEQYFGPGTRLTVT.

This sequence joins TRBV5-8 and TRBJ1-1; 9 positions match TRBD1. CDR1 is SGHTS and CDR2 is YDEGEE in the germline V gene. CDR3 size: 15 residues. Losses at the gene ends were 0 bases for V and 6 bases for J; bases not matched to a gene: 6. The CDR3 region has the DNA TGTGCCAGCAGCTTGGGGCTACAGGGGGCGTCTGAAGCTTTCTTT. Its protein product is CASSLGLQGASEAFF.

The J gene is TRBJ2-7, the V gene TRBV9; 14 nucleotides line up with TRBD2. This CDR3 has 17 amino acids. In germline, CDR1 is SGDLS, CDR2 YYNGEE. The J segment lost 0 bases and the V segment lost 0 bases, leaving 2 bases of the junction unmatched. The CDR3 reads CASSVGLAGGSSYEQYF. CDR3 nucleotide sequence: TGTGCCAGCAGCGTAGGACTAGCGGGAGGGAGCTCCTACGAGCAGTACTTC.

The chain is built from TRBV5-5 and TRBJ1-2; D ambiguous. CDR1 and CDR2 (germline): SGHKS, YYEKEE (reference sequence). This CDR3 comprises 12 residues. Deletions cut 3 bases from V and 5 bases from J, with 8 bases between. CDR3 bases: TGTGCCAGCAGCTCGCTAGAATATGGCTACACCTTC. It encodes CASSSLEYGYTF.

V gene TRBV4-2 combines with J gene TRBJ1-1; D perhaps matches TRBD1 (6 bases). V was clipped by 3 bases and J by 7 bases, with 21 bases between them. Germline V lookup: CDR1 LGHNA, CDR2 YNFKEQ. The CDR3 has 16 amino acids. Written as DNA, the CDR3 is TGTGCCAGCAGCCAGGGACAACGGGACAAGAGGAGTGAAGCTTTCTTT. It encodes CASSQGQRDKRSEAFF.

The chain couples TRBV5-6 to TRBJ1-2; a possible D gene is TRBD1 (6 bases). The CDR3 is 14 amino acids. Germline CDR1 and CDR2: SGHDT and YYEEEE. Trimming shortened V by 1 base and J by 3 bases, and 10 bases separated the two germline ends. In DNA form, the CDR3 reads TGTGCCAGCAGCTTGCACGCAGGGGACTATGGCTACACCTTC. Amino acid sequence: CASSLHAGDYGYTF.

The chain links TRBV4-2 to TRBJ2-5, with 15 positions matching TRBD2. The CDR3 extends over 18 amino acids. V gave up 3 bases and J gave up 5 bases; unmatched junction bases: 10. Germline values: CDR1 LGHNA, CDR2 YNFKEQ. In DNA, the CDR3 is TGTGCCAGCAGCCATACCGGGACTAGCGGGGGGCCCCAGGAGACCCAGTACTTC. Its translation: CASSHTGTSGGPQETQYF.

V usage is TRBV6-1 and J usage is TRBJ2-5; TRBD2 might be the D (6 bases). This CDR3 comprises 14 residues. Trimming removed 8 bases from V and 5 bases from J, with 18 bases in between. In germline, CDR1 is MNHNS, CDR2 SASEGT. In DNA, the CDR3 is TGTGCCAGCTTCAGCGGCGGGGCATCGGAGACCCAGTACTTC. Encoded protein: CASFSGGASETQYF.

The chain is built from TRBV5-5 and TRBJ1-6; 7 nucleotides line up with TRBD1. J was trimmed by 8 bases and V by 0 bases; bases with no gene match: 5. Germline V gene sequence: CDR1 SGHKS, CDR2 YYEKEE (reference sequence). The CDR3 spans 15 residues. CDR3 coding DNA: TGTGCCAGCAGCTTGGCAGGGACAGTTGATTCACCCCTCCACTTT. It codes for CASSLAGTVDSPLHF.

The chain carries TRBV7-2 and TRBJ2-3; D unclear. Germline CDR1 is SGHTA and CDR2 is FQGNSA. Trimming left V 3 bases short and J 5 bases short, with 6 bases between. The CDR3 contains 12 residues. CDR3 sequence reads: CASSFLRDTQYF. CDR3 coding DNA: TGTGCCAGCAGCTTCCTTCGAGATACGCAGTATTTT.

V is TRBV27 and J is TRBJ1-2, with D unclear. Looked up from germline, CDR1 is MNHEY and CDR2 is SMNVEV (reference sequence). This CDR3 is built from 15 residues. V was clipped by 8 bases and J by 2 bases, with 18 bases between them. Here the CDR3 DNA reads TGTGCCAGCCTCAGACGGGGAGGAACAAACTATGGCTACACCTTC. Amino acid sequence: CASLRRGGTNYGYTF.